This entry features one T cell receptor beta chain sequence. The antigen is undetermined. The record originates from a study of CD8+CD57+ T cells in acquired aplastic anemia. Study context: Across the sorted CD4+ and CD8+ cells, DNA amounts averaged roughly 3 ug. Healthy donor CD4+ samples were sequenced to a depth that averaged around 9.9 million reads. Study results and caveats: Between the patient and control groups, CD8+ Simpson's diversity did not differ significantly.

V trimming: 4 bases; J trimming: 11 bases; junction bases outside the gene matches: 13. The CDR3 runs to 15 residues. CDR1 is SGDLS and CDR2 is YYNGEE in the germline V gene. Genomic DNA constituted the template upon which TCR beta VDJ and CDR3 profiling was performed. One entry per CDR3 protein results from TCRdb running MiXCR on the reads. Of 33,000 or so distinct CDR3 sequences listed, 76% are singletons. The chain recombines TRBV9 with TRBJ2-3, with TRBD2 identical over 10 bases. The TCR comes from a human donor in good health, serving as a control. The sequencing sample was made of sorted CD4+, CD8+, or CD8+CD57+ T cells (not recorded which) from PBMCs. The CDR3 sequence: CASSRLAGDNNEQYF. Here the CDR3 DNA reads TGTGCCAGCAGCCGTCTAGCGGGGGACAACAATGAGCAGTATTTT.